This T cell receptor beta chain was obtained from a study of blood T cell repertoires in COVID-19. Study background: T cells, B-cell-depleted T cells, or PBMCs supplied cDNA or gDNA.

Only in-frame clones appear in the TCRdb table, and some are missing; sequencing was by immunoSEQ multiplex PCR. The sample records fewer than 250,000 clones, roughly 85% being singletons. Residents of about two dozen US areas, aged roughly 18 to 90 years, made up the participants. Assignments of participants to cohorts depended upon their own reported clinical history. Those designated as exposed participants met a COVID-19 case within 2 weeks before study entry. CDR3 length equals 11 residues. The ends were cut back, 8 bases at V and 8 bases at J, with 7 bases in the middle. Germline values: CDR1 MNHEY, CDR2 SVGAGI. The count of this clone is one.

The V and J genes are TRBV6-5 and TRBJ1-6; D unclear. The clonotype comes from a woman in her thirties or forties who had been exposed to COVID-19. The sequenced material came from PBMCs or T cells enriched from blood (not recorded which). The CDR3 DNA reads as TGTGCCAGCGGCGAGGATTCACCCCTCCACTTT. Its translation is CASGEDSPLHF.